Following are 21 T cell receptor beta chains from one sample sequenced in a study of CD8+ T cells in alopecia areata. TCR sequencing used cDNA made by reverse transcription of extracted RNA. The method was immunoSEQ multiplex PCR; TCRdb's version includes in-frame clones alone and lacks a portion of them. The sample contains about 250,000 clones, 67% of which appear only once. Source: CD4+ T cells sorted from blood, taken at week 0. The receptors come from a human donor with alopecia areata.

The chain employs TRBV18 and TRBJ2-3; D not resolved. The CDR3 length is 13 residues. The germline V gene encodes CDR1 KGHSH and CDR2 LQKENI. V shed 6 bases and J shed 5 bases, with 12 bases lying between them. The CDR3 DNA is TGTGCCAGCTCCCAAGCTTGGGGAGATACGCAGTATTTT. It specifies CASSQAWGDTQYF. The full variable domain, in which reference TRBV18 and TRBJ2-3 provide the parts outside the CDR3, is NAGVMQNPRHLVRRRGQEARLRCSPMKGHSHVYWYRQLPEEGLKFMVYLQKENIIDESGMPKERFSAEFPKEGPSILRIQQVVRGDSAAYFCASSQAWGDTQYFGPGTRLTVL.

This rearrangement joins TRBV29-1 to TRBJ2-5, with 8 bases aligning to TRBD2. CDR1 is SQVTM and CDR2 is ANQGSEA in the germline V gene. Trimming took 2 bases from V and 0 from J; bases not matched to a gene: 2. This CDR3 contains 14 residues. CDR3 sequence reads: CSVEQRGHQETQYF. DNA of the CDR3: TGCAGCGTTGAACAGCGGGGGCACCAAGAGACCCAGTACTTC.

This chain links TRBV9 with TRBJ2-3, with D perhaps being TRBD1 or TRBD2 (5 bases each). Germline CDR1 reads SGDLS; CDR2 reads YYNGEE. V lost 7 bases and J lost 2, with 20 bases in between. This CDR3 comprises 16 residues. This CDR3 is CASGRDPRRYTDTQYF. In DNA, the CDR3 is TGTGCCAGCGGCCGGGACCCAAGGCGGTACACAGATACGCAGTATTTT. Full variable domain (remainder filled in from reference TRBV9 and TRBJ2-3): DSGVTQTPKHLITATGQRVTLRCSPRSGDLSVYWYQQSLDQGLQFLIQYYNGEERAKGNILERFSAQQFPDLHSELNLSSLELGDSALYFCASGRDPRRYTDTQYFGPGTRLTVL.

The chain joins TRBV29-1 to TRBJ1-1; the D is unclear. Germline lookup yields CDR1 SQVTM and CDR2 ANQGSEA. Trimming took 6 bases from V and 5 from J, leaving 7 bases between them. The CDR3 sequence is 10 residues long. CDR3 nucleotides: TGCAGCGTCACAGCGACTGAAGCTTTCTTT. Translated, it gives CSVTATEAFF.

CDR3 sequence: CSAPEGEQFF. The CDR3, as DNA: TGCAGCGCTCCTGAGGGTGAGCAGTTCTTC. This chain joins TRBV29-1 and TRBJ2-1, with TRBD2 as a possible D gene (5 bases). There are 10 residues in the CDR3. CDR1 is SQVTM, CDR2 ANQGSEA, per germline. V was cut by 7 bases and J by 9 bases, with 10 bases left in between.

V and J are TRBV27 and TRBJ2-1; D unresolved. V was pared by 6 bases and J by 4 bases, with 13 bases between. This CDR3 has 14 amino acids. Germline-derived CDR1 and CDR2 are MNHEY and SMNVEV (reference sequence). In DNA, the CDR3 is TGTGCCAGCAGGCCGGGTTCCATGTACAATGAGCAGTTCTTC. This encodes CASRPGSMYNEQFF.

This clone has only one observation. The chain carries TRBV30 and TRBJ1-5, with no clear D. Germline V gives CDR1 GTSNPN, CDR2 SVGIG (reference sequence). Trimming pared 0 bases from V and 2 bases from J, leaving 14 bases between. The CDR3 is made up of 16 amino acids. As DNA, the CDR3 is TGTGCCTGGAGTGTAAGGGTCGGAGGGCGCAATCAGCCCCAGCATTTT. Amino acids: CAWSVRVGGRNQPQHF.

The V gene is TRBV5-4, the J gene TRBJ2-5, with 9 bases that match TRBD2. V trimming: 4 bases; J trimming: 5 bases; junction bases outside the gene matches: 15. This CDR3 is built from 17 residues. From germline, CDR1 is SGHNT and CDR2 YYREEE (reference sequence). CDR3 in amino acids: CASSPRGSGGLGETQYF. CDR3 in DNA: TGTGCCAGCAGCCCCCGTGGTAGCGGGGGCCTGGGGGAGACCCAGTACTTC.

The V gene is TRBV6-5, the J gene TRBJ2-7; perhaps TRBD1 as D (6 bases). CDR3 length: 13 residues. Trimming pared 10 bases from V and 2 bases from J, leaving 15 bases between. The germline V gene has CDR1 MNHEY and CDR2 SVGAGI. CDR3 in amino acids: CATVQDRTYEQYF. CDR3 in DNA: TGTGCCACCGTCCAGGACAGAACCTACGAGCAGTACTTC.

The rearrangement uses TRBV7-9 and TRBJ1-6; a weak D match, TRBD1 (6 bases). CDR3 size: 14 residues. Germline-derived CDR1 and CDR2 are SEHNR and FQNEAQ (reference sequence). V was trimmed by 7 bases and J by 5 bases, leaving 12 bases between them. As DNA, the CDR3 is TGTGCCAGCACCCGCTGGACAGATAATTCACCCCTCCACTTT. It translates to CASTRWTDNSPLHF.

V and J are TRBV30 and TRBJ2-5; 10 bases map to TRBD2. The length of the CDR3 is 14 residues. Germline values: CDR1 GTSNPN, CDR2 SVGIG (reference sequence). With 2 bases clipped from V and 7 bases from J, the junction kept 7 bases outside the gene matches. The CDR3 is CAWSIAGGLGTQYF. The CDR3 nucleotides read TGTGCCTGGAGTATAGCGGGGGGCCTCGGGACCCAGTACTTC.

The genes are TRBV5-6 and TRBJ1-1; D is uncertain. With 0 bases removed from V and 5 bases from J, the gap between germline ends came to 11 bases. The germline gives CDR1 SGHDT, CDR2 YYEEEE. The CDR3 spans 14 residues. The CDR3 reads CASSLAVGGTEAFF. The CDR3 DNA reads as TGTGCCAGCAGCTTGGCGGTAGGAGGGACTGAAGCTTTCTTT.

The chain joins TRBV5-1 to TRBJ2-3; D perhaps matches TRBD2 (5 bases). The germline gives CDR1 SGHRS, CDR2 YFSETQ. The CDR3 consists of 14 residues. The V end was cut by 3 bases, the J end by 6 bases, with 14 bases between. The CDR3 protein is CASSSWTLPDTQYF. The DNA for the CDR3 is TGCGCCAGCAGCTCCTGGACTCTCCCGGATACGCAGTATTTT. Complete variable domain (other parts from reference TRBV5-1 and TRBJ2-3): KAGVTQTPRYLIKTRGQQVTLSCSPISGHRSVSWYQQTPGQGLQFLFEYFSETQRNKGNFPGRFSGRQFSNSRSEMNVSTLELGDSALYLCASSSWTLPDTQYFGPGTRLTVL.

This chain uses TRBV5-4 with TRBJ2-6; tentatively, D is TRBD1 (6 bases). Germline CDR1 is SGHNT and CDR2 is YYREEE (reference sequence). With 4 bases removed from V and 0 bases from J, the gap between germline ends came to 8 bases. The CDR3 runs 15 residues. CDR3 residues: CASSPRGSGANVLTF. The CDR3 DNA follows: TGTGCCAGCAGCCCCAGGGGCTCTGGGGCCAACGTCCTGACTTTC.

This clone was counted a few times. The V gene is TRBV6-1, the J gene TRBJ1-2; D remains ambiguous. Trimming stripped 3 bases from V and 7 bases from J, with 6 bases between. This CDR3 contains 11 residues. In germline, CDR1 is MNHNS, CDR2 SASEGT. Written as DNA, the CDR3 is TGTGCCAGCAGTGATAATGGTGGCTACACCTTC. Amino acid sequence: CASSDNGGYTF.

This clone was picked up a small number of times. This chain links TRBV23-1 with TRBJ2-7; maybe TRBD2 (6 bases). TRBV23-1 has ORF status, its function being uncertain. The CDR3 sequence is 14 residues long. The germline V and J ends were trimmed by 7 bases and 5 bases, with 18 bases remaining between them. This CDR3 reads CASNLVMEGDEQYF. The CDR3 DNA follows: TGCGCCAGCAACCTCGTGATGGAGGGCGACGAGCAGTACTTC.

The chain combines TRBV13 with TRBJ1-2; D not resolved. From germline, CDR1 is PRHDT and CDR2 FYEKMQ (reference sequence). Deletions cut 5 bases from V and 1 base from J, with 14 bases between. The CDR3 spans 15 residues. The CDR3 sequence is CASSPVGRLNYGYTF. CDR3 in DNA: TGTGCCAGCAGCCCCGTGGGCCGTCTTAACTATGGCTACACCTTC.

The chain joins TRBV6-6 to TRBJ2-1; TRBD1 is a possible D gene (6 bases). Germline V gene lookup returns CDR1 MNHNY and CDR2 SVGAGI (reference sequence). The CDR3 is made up of 15 amino acids. Trimming left V 2 bases short and J 5 bases short, with 13 bases between. CDR3 in DNA: TGTGCCAGCAGTTACCGGGGCAGGGGCAACAATGAGCAGTTCTTC. Its protein is CASSYRGRGNNEQFF.

For the CDR3, the DNA is TGCAGCGTTGCGGGACAGGGGGAAGGTGGCTACACCTTC. It is translated as CSVAGQGEGGYTF. This chain joins TRBV29-1 and TRBJ1-2, with TRBD1 identical over 11 bases. V lost 4 bases, J lost 7 bases, and 5 bases stayed unmatched. The germline gives CDR1 SQVTM, CDR2 ANQGSEA. CDR3 length: 13 residues.

This clone has a handful of counts. The genes are TRBV5-1 and TRBJ2-5; D is uncertain. V shed 4 bases and J shed 2 bases, with 15 bases lying between them. Germline-derived CDR1 and CDR2 are SGHRS and YFSETQ. The CDR3 has 15 amino acids. CDR3 sequence: CASSEERQTQETQYF. The DNA for the CDR3 is TGCGCCAGCAGCGAAGAAAGGCAGACACAAGAGACCCAGTACTTC.

This CDR3 is CAWSTPRLAGRTGELFF. The DNA of the CDR3 is TGTGCCTGGAGTACTCCCCGACTAGCGGGGCGGACCGGGGAGCTGTTTTTT. The gene calls are TRBV30 and TRBJ2-2, with 11 bases fitting TRBD2. Germline trimming cut 2 bases from V and 5 bases from J; bases unmatched to any gene: 10. Germline V gene lookup returns CDR1 GTSNPN and CDR2 SVGIG (reference sequence). The CDR3 loop spans 17 amino acids. The whole variable domain, filled in from reference TRBV30 and TRBJ2-2, reads SQTIHQWPATLVQPVGSPLSLECTVEGTSNPNLYWYRQAAGRGLQLLFYSVGIGQISSEVPQNLSASRPQDRQFILSSKKLLLSDSGFYLCAWSTPRLAGRTGELFFGEGSRLTVL.